The sequence of this T cell receptor (beta chain) was determined in a study of regulatory T cells in long-lasting Graves disease. Study summary: Graves' patients (newly diagnosed) had been on antithyroid drugs under 3 months. Study outcomes and limitations: Tissue studied was limited to peripheral blood, excluding thyroid tissue. Those with persistent Graves' had less TCR diversity than newly diagnosed patients.

Looked up from germline, CDR1 is SEHNR and CDR2 is FQNEAQ (reference sequence). The CDR3 is made up of 13 amino acids. V was pared by 8 bases and J by 4 bases, with 5 bases of the junction left unmatched. The time point: newly diagnosed GD, antithyroid drugs for less than 3 months. PBMC RNA served as the TCR library source. This clonotype was recorded at least ten times. Antigen specificity is unknown. Libraries of TCR beta came from iRepertoire HTBI primers plus Arm-PCR of CDR3 regions. As originally analysed: Sequenced samples collectively carried around 60 TRBV and about 15 TRBJ segments. Using its own MiXCR run on the multiplex PCR reads, TCRdb lists one record per CDR3 protein. TCRdb's processing, not the authors', yielded these V and J calls. This table holds 200,000 to 250,000 distinct CDR3 sequences, around 18% found once.

The sequences come from peripheral blood mononuclear cells (PBMCs), collected at new diagnosis, from a patient treated with antithyroid drugs. The chain carries TRBV7-9 and TRBJ2-1; TRBD2 agrees at 7 bases. This receptor was identified in a female donor with Graves disease. As DNA, the CDR3 is TGTGCCAGCGTCGGAGCGGGATACAATGAGCAGTTCTTC. Translating gives CASVGAGYNEQFF.